This T cell receptor (beta chain) was profiled in a study of long-term antiretroviral therapy in people with HIV. For the study at large: It was about a decade after the earliest samples that the 2015 immediate-ART recommendation appeared. Points from the study as a whole: Blood in the study was drawn between the mid-2000s and the late 2010s, possibly under older ART regimens, which may be less effective than current ones. Information on adherence, resistance and therapy changes was unavailable.

The run of the v3.0 immunoSEQ assay was at survey level. Profiled with immunoSEQ multiplex PCR; TCRdb holds only in-frame clones, not every one. The data contain fewer than 40,000 clones, 94% of them singletons. Concerning this clone: Its antigen is as yet unknown.

Germline V gene sequence: CDR1 MNHNS, CDR2 SASEGT. The CDR3 has 15 residues. Trimming shortened V by 3 bases and J by 2 bases, and 8 bases separated the two germline ends. The receptor was isolated from a woman in her fifties or sixties with HIV. This specimen was unsorted PBMCs, taken around 5.5 years after starting antiretroviral therapy. V and J are TRBV6-1 and TRBJ2-6; no clear D gene. The CDR3 DNA sequence: TGTGCCAGCAGTGACGGAAGAGCTGGGGCCAACGTCCTGACTTTC. Protein product: CASSDGRAGANVLTF.